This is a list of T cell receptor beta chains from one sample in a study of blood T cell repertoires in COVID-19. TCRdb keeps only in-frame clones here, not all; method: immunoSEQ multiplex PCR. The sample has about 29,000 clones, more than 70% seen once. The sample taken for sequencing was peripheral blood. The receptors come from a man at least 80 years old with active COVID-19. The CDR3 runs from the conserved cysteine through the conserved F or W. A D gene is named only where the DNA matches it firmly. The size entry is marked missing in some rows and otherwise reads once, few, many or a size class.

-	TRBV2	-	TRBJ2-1	CASSEAIPGNEQFF	TGTGCCAGCAGTGAAGCGATTCCGGGGAATGAGCAGTTCTTC
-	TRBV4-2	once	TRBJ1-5	CASSQAQGEQPQHF	TGTGCCAGCAGCCAAGCGCAGGGTGAGCAGCCCCAGCATTTT
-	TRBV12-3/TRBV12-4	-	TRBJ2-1	CASRGDEQFF	TGTGCCAGCAGGGGCGATGAGCAGTTCTTC
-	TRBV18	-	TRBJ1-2	CASSQQDARGYTF	TGTGCCAGCTCACAACAGGATGCGCGCGGCTACACCTTC
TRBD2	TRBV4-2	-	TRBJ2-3	CASSQVGTTHTITQYF	TGTGCCAGCAGCCAAGTGGGGACTACCCACACAATTACGCAGTATTTT
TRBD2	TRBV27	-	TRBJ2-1	CASSLSGGSYNEQFF	TGTGCCAGCAGTTTATCGGGGGGGTCGTACAATGAGCAGTTCTTC
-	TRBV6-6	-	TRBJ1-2	CAAGETGNYGYTF	TGTGCCGCGGGGGAGACGGGCAACTATGGCTACACCTTC
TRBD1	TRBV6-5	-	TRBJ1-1	CASRAGQENTEAFF	TGTGCCAGCAGGGCGGGACAGGAAAACACTGAAGCTTTCTTT
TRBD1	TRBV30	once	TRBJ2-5	CAWSPRPGQGQETQYF	TGTGCCTGGAGCCCGCGACCGGGACAGGGCCAAGAGACCCAGTACTTC
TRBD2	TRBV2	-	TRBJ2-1	CASSVSGRGGIDEQFF	TGTGCCAGCAGTGTCTCAGGACGGGGGGGTATTGATGAGCAGTTCTTC
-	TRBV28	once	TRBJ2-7	CASRPTGPYEQYF	TGTGCCAGCAGACCTACAGGGCCCTACGAGCAGTACTTC
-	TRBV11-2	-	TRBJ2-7	CASSLELGTYEQYF	TGTGCCAGCAGCTTAGAACTAGGGACCTACGAGCAGTACTTC
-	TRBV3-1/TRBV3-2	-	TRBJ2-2	CASSQGGRNTGELFF	TGTGCCAGCAGCCAAGGCGGAAGGAACACCGGGGAGCTGTTTTTT
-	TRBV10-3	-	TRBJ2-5	CAISEAGPQETQYF	TGTGCCATCAGTGAGGCGGGTCCTCAAGAGACCCAGTACTTC
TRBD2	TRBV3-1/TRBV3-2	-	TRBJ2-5	CASRGGHGKETQYF	TGTGCCAGCCGGGGGGGACATGGGAAAGAGACCCAGTACTTC
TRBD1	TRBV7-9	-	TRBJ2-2	CASSLQGAAIGELFF	TGTGCCAGCAGCTTACAGGGGGCGGCCATCGGGGAGCTGTTTTTT
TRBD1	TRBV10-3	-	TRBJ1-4	CAISVNRGNNEKLFF	TGTGCCATCAGTGTAAACAGGGGAAATAATGAAAAACTGTTTTTT
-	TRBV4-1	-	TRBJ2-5	CASSQGGRETQYF	TGCGCCAGCAGCCAAGGAGGCCGAGAGACCCAGTACTTC
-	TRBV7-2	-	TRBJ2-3	CASSRGFGGGTDTQYF	TGTGCCAGCAGTCGGGGTTTTGGGGGCGGCACAGATACGCAGTATTTT
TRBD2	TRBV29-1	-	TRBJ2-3	CSVDGTSGRTDTQYF	TGCAGCGTTGATGGTACTAGCGGCCGCACAGATACGCAGTATTTT
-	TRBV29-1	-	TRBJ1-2	CSGVDNRLGYTF	TGCAGCGGGGTCGACAACAGGTTGGGCTACACCTTC
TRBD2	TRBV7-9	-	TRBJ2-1	CATTSGAPHNEQFF	TGTGCCACCACTAGCGGGGCGCCCCACAATGAGCAGTTCTTC
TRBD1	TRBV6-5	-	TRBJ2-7	CASRPTGGLAEQYF	TGTGCCAGCAGACCGACAGGGGGGCTCGCCGAGCAGTACTTC
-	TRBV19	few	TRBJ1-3	CASSDGAGNTIYF	TGTGCCAGTAGCGACGGAGCTGGAAACACCATATATTTT
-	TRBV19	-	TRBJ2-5	CASSIQGAQETQYF	TGTGCCAGTAGTATACAGGGTGCCCAAGAGACCCAGTACTTC
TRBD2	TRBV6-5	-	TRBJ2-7	CASFHSGGPSYEQYF	TGTGCCAGCTTCCATAGCGGGGGGCCTTCCTACGAGCAGTACTTC
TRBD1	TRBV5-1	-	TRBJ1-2	CASSSSDRAANYGYTF	TGCGCCAGCAGCTCTTCTGACAGGGCTGCTAACTATGGCTACACCTTC
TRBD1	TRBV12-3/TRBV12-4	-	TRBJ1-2	CASSPSTGSGYTF	TGTGCCAGCAGTCCCTCGACAGGGTCCGGCTACACCTTC
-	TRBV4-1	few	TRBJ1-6	CASSPTGTTWANSPLHF	TGCGCCAGCAGCCCAACCGGGACAACGTGGGCTAATTCACCCCTCCACTTT
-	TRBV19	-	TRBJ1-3	CASSMIGTSSNTIYF	TGTGCCAGTAGTATGATTGGGACATCCTCAAACACCATATATTTT
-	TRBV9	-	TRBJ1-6	CASSVAVRGNSPLHF	TGTGCCAGCAGCGTAGCGGTTAGGGGCAATTCACCCCTCCACTTT
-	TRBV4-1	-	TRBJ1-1	CASSQESDGRGNTEAFF	TGCGCCAGCAGCCAGGAATCGGACGGGAGGGGGAACACTGAAGCTTTCTTT
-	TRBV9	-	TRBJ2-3	CASSVAASEADTQYF	TGTGCCAGCAGCGTAGCAGCTAGCGAGGCAGATACGCAGTATTTT
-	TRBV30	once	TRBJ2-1	CAWGLSSEQFF	TGTGCCTGGGGATTGTCGTCTGAGCAGTTCTTC
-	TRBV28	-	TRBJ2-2	CASRRGGSNTGELFF	TGTGCCAGCAGAAGAGGGGGTTCGAACACCGGGGAGCTGTTTTTT
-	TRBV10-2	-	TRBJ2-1	CASRERQDSDEQFF	TGCGCCAGCCGAGAAAGACAGGACTCGGATGAGCAGTTCTTC
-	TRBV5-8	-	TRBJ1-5	CASSLAPGAGNQPQHF	TGTGCCAGCAGCTTGGCCCCAGGGGCGGGCAATCAGCCCCAGCATTTT
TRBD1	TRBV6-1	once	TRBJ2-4	CASSEWTGAAF	TGTGCCAGCAGTGAATGGACAGGGGCTGCCTTC
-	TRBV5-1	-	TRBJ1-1	CASSSGQLNTEAFF	TGCGCCAGCAGCTCCGGACAGTTGAACACTGAAGCTTTCTTT
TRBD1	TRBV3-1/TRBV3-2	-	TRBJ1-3	CASSARDRSLYSGNTIYF	TGTGCCAGCAGCGCCCGGGACAGGTCCCTTTACTCTGGAAACACCATATATTTT
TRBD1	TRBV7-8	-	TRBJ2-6	CASSSTGAGANVLTF	TGTGCCAGCAGCTCTACAGGGGCTGGGGCCAACGTCCTGACTTTC
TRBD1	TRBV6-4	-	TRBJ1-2	CASSDIQGNGGYTF	TGTGCCAGCAGTGACATACAGGGGAATGGTGGCTACACCTTC
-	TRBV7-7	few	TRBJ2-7	CASSYRDTTYEQYF	TGTGCTAGCAGCTACCGTGACACAACCTACGAGCAGTACTTC
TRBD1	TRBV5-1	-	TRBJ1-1	CASSLQGHNTEAFF	TGCGCCAGCAGCTTACAGGGGCACAACACTGAAGCTTTCTTT
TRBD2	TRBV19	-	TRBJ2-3	CASTRRVRGSTDTQYF	TGTGCCAGCACCCGGCGCGTGCGGGGGAGCACAGATACGCAGTATTTT
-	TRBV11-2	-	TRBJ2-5	CASSYYGTPLGETQYF	TGTGCCAGCAGTTATTACGGGACACCACTCGGGGAGACCCAGTACTTC